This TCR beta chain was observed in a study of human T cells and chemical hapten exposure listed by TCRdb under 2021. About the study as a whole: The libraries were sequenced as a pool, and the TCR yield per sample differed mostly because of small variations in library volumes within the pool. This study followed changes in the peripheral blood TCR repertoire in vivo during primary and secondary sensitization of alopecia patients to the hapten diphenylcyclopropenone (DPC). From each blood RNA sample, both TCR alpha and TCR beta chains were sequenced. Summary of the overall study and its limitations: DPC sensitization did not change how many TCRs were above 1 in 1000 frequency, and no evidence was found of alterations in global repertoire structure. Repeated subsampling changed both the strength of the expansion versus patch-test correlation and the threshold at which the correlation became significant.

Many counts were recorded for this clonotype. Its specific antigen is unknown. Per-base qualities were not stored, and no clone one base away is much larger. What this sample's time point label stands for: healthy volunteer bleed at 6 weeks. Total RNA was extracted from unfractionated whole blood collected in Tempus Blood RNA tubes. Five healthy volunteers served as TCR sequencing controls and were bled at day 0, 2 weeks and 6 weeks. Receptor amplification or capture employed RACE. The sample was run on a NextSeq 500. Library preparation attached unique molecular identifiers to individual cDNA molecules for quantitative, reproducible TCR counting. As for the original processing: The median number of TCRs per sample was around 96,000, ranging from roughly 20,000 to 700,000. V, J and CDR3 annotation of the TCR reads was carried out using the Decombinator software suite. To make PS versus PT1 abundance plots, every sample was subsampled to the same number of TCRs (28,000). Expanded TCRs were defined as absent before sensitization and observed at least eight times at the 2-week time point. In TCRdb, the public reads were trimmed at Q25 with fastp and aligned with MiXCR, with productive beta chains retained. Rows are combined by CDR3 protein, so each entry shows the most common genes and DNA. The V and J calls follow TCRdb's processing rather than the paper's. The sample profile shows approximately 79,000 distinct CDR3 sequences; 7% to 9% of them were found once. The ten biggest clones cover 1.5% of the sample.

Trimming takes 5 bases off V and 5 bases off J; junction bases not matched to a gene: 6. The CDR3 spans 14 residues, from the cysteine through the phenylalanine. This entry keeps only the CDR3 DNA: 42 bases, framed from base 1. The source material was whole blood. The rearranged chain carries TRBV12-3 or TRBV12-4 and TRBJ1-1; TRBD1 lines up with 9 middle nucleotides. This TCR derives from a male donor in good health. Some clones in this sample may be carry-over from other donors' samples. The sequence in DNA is TGTGCCAGCAGTCGGGACAGGGTGCAAACTGAAGCTTTCTTT. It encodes CASSRDRVQTEAFF.